Listed below are T cell receptor beta chains from one sample, sequenced in a study of shared clonotypes between healthy human individuals. Sequenced by immunoSEQ multiplex PCR; TCRdb stores in-frame clones only, minus some. The table lists around 2,100,000 clones, roughly 94% of them singletons, with roughly 1.2% in the top ten. Sequencing used naive CD8+ T cells sorted from blood. The source is a man between 18 and 35 years old in good health. The CDR3 runs from the conserved cysteine through the conserved F or W. The order of the fields is V gene, D gene, J gene, clone size, CDR3 protein, CDR3 DNA. D genes are given only for firm matches. Clone size, where shown, is once, few, many, or a class for clones that have expanded.

v_call: TRBV7-2; d_call: TRBD2; j_call: TRBJ2-1; clone_size: once; cdr3_aa: CASSQWTSGIYNEQFF; cdr3_nt: TGTGCCAGCAGCCAATGGACTAGCGGAATATACAATGAGCAGTTCTTC
v_call: TRBV7-9; d_call: .; j_call: TRBJ2-3; clone_size: .; cdr3_aa: CASGWEFDEDTQYF; cdr3_nt: TGTGCCAGCGGGTGGGAGTTCGACGAAGATACGCAGTATTTT
v_call: TRBV13; d_call: .; j_call: TRBJ2-7; clone_size: .; cdr3_aa: CASSLGVQGSEQYF; cdr3_nt: TGTGCCAGCAGCTTAGGTGTTCAGGGGAGTGAGCAGTACTTC
v_call: TRBV9; d_call: TRBD1; j_call: TRBJ1-1; clone_size: .; cdr3_aa: CASSVGNRGEGAFF; cdr3_nt: TGTGCCAGCAGCGTAGGGAACAGGGGGGAAGGAGCTTTCTTT
v_call: TRBV6-5; d_call: .; j_call: TRBJ1-2; clone_size: .; cdr3_aa: CASSYSRGGTNYGYTF; cdr3_nt: TGTGCCAGCAGTTACTCGCGGGGGGGGACGAACTATGGCTACACCTTC
v_call: TRBV4-1; d_call: .; j_call: TRBJ2-7; clone_size: .; cdr3_aa: CASSQTGTAAYEQYF; cdr3_nt: TGCGCCAGCAGCCAGACCGGGACGGCTGCCTACGAGCAGTACTTC
v_call: TRBV6-8; d_call: TRBD1; j_call: TRBJ2-7; clone_size: .; cdr3_aa: CASSHGQGRYEQYF; cdr3_nt: TGTGCCAGCAGCCATGGACAGGGCCGGTACGAGCAGTACTTC
v_call: TRBV19; d_call: .; j_call: TRBJ2-1; clone_size: .; cdr3_aa: CASSIGGVSSEQFF; cdr3_nt: TGTGCCAGTAGTATCGGCGGGGTTAGCAGTGAGCAGTTCTTC
v_call: TRBV5-1; d_call: TRBD2; j_call: TRBJ2-7; clone_size: .; cdr3_aa: CASSLVGGSYEQYF; cdr3_nt: TGCGCCAGCAGCTTGGTGGGAGGGTCCTACGAGCAGTACTTC
v_call: TRBV27; d_call: .; j_call: TRBJ2-4; clone_size: .; cdr3_aa: CASSLSSPLAKNIQYF; cdr3_nt: TGTGCCAGCAGTTTATCGTCCCCACTAGCCAAAAACATTCAGTACTTC
v_call: TRBV7-9; d_call: .; j_call: TRBJ1-1; clone_size: .; cdr3_aa: CASSLVVSPEAFF; cdr3_nt: TGTGCCAGCAGCTTAGTCGTTAGCCCTGAAGCTTTCTTT
v_call: TRBV28; d_call: TRBD1; j_call: TRBJ1-1; clone_size: .; cdr3_aa: CASSPQGGDGQGVTEAFF; cdr3_nt: TGTGCCAGCAGCCCCCAGGGAGGGGATGGGCAGGGGGTCACTGAAGCTTTCTTT